What follows are 23 T cell receptor beta chains derived from one specimen sequenced in a study of long-term antiretroviral therapy in people with HIV. Survey-level resolution applied to immunoSEQ assay v3.0. Sequenced by immunoSEQ multiplex PCR; TCRdb stores in-frame clones only, minus some. The sample has around 28,000 clones; just over 85% are singletons. The starting material was unsorted PBMCs, obtained 0.8 years after starting antiretroviral therapy. The receptors were sampled from a woman aged 25 to 39 with HIV.

The V call is TRBV5-1, the J call TRBJ1-1; D not resolved. Trimming left V 0 bases short and J 7 bases short, with 4 bases between. The CDR3 contains 11 residues. Germline V lookup: CDR1 SGHRS, CDR2 YFSETQ. CDR3 in DNA: TGCGCCAGCAGCTTGGGAAATGAAGCTTTCTTT. It codes for CASSLGNEAFF.

This chain links TRBV6-1 with TRBJ1-5; 7 bases fit TRBD1. This CDR3 contains 14 residues. The germline V gene encodes CDR1 MNHNS and CDR2 SASEGT. J gave up 4 bases and V 8 bases, and 8 bases lay outside the gene matches. This CDR3 reads CASRTGVGNQPQHF. The DNA of the CDR3 is TGTGCCAGCCGTACAGGGGTCGGGAATCAGCCCCAGCATTTT.

The genes are TRBV2 and TRBJ1-2; D remains ambiguous. The CDR3 consists of 10 residues. The ends were cut back, 6 bases at V and 8 bases at J, with 7 bases in the middle. Germline loops: CDR1 SNHLY, CDR2 FYNNEI. This CDR3 is CASRALGYTF. The DNA for the CDR3 is TGTGCCAGCAGGGCTCTGGGCTACACCTTC.

The chain couples TRBV11-2 to TRBJ1-2, with TRBD1 identical over 10 bases. J lost 2 bases, V lost 4 bases, and 4 bases had no gene match. Per germline, CDR1 SGHAT and CDR2 FQNNGV. There are 15 residues in the CDR3. For the CDR3, the DNA is TGTGCCAGCAGCTCGCGGGACAGGGGAAACTATGGCTACACCTTC. Translation: CASSSRDRGNYGYTF.

The rearrangement joins TRBV5-1 to TRBJ2-3; 12 positions match TRBD2. V gave up 4 bases and J gave up 2 bases; unmatched junction bases: 8. CDR1 and CDR2 from the germline V gene are SGHRS and YFSETQ. CDR3 length: 17 residues. This CDR3 reads CASSRALAGGTTDTQYF. The CDR3, as DNA: TGCGCCAGCAGCCGCGCTCTAGCGGGGGGGACCACAGATACGCAGTATTTT.

The CDR3 sequence: CASSQGIRSSYNEQFF. CDR3 nucleotide sequence: TGCGCCAGCAGCCAAGGGATCCGGAGCTCCTACAATGAGCAGTTCTTC. The V call is TRBV4-1, the J call TRBJ2-1; D is unresolved. The length of the CDR3 is 16 residues. Germline V gene lookup returns CDR1 MGHRA and CDR2 YSYEKL. V was pared by 1 base and J by 0 bases, with 10 bases between.

V gene TRBV9 combines with J gene TRBJ2-2, with TRBD2 matching 7 bases. Trimming removed 4 bases from V and 2 bases from J; junction bases left unmatched: 8. In germline, CDR1 is SGDLS, CDR2 YYNGEE. The length of the CDR3 is 16 residues. The CDR3 here is CASSPQLAVNTGELFF. CDR3 in DNA: TGTGCCAGCAGCCCCCAGCTAGCGGTAAACACCGGGGAGCTGTTTTTT.

J is TRBJ2-7 and V is TRBV19; D remains ambiguous. Germline V gives CDR1 LNHDA, CDR2 SQIVND (reference sequence). The CDR3 has 14 amino acids. Trimming pared 0 bases from V and 0 bases from J, leaving 6 bases between. CDR3 protein: CASSIDASSYEQYV. CDR3 nucleotide sequence: TGTGCCAGTAGTATAGACGCCAGCTCCTACGAGCAGTACGTC.

The CDR3: CASSQGLTDTQYF. The DNA of the CDR3 is TGTGCCAGCAGCCAAGGACTCACAGATACGCAGTATTTT. The chain carries TRBV4-2 and TRBJ2-3; no clear D gene. In germline, CDR1 is LGHNA, CDR2 YNFKEQ. The V end lost 1 base, the J end lost 2 bases, and 4 bases lay between the germline ends. This CDR3 region has 13 residues.

This clone was detected only a few times. The chain combines TRBV2 with TRBJ1-1; D not certain. The length of the CDR3 is 14 residues. Trimming removed 4 bases from V and 6 bases from J, with 15 bases in between. CDR1 and CDR2 (germline): SNHLY, FYNNEI. In DNA, the CDR3 is TGTGCCAGCAGTGGGGCAGGTACGGGGTCTGAAGCTTTCTTT. Residues: CASSGAGTGSEAFF.

V and J are TRBV19 and TRBJ2-7; 7 bases align to TRBD1. J lost 7 bases, V lost 6 bases, and 12 bases had no gene match. Germline V lookup: CDR1 LNHDA, CDR2 SQIVND (reference sequence). The CDR3 has 14 residues. CDR3 nucleotides: TGTGCCAGTAGCCCCCGGGACAGCCCGCGGGAGCAGTACTTC. It specifies CASSPRDSPREQYF.

The gene calls are TRBV19 and TRBJ1-6; a possible D gene is TRBD1 (5 bases). The germline V gene encodes CDR1 LNHDA and CDR2 SQIVND (reference sequence). This CDR3 contains 17 residues. The V end was cut by 3 bases, the J end by 2 bases, with 14 bases between. This CDR3 is CASSMASRAAYNSPLHF. In nucleotides, the CDR3 is TGTGCCAGTAGTATGGCTAGCAGGGCTGCCTATAATTCACCCCTCCACTTT.

V is TRBV7-8 and J is TRBJ1-5, with D perhaps TRBD1 (6 bases). V lost 5 bases to trimming and J lost 12 bases, with 26 bases between them. CDR3 size: 16 residues. Germline CDR1 is SGHVS and CDR2 is FQNEAQ. CDR3 in DNA: TGTGCCAGCAGCCGCGCGGGGGCTAATGGCGGGGACCTCCAGCATTTT. Translating it yields CASSRAGANGGDLQHF.

Here the CDR3 reads CASSRPGSNYGYTF. CDR3 nucleotide sequence: TGTGCCAGCAGCAGACCAGGTTCAAACTATGGCTACACCTTC. This rearrangement joins TRBV7-8 to TRBJ1-2, with D hard to call. V was cut by 5 bases and J by 2 bases, with 12 bases left in between. Germline values: CDR1 SGHVS, CDR2 FQNEAQ. The CDR3 contains 14 residues. The whole variable domain, filled in from reference TRBV7-8 and TRBJ1-2, reads GAGVSQSPRYKVAKRGQDVALRCDPISGHVSLFWYQQALGQGPEFLTYFQNEAQLDKSGLPSDRFFAERPEGSVSTLKIQRTQQEDSAVYLCASSRPGSNYGYTFGSGTRLTVV.

The V gene is TRBV11-2, the J gene TRBJ2-7; no clear D gene. The germline CDR1 and CDR2 sequences are SGHAT and FQNNGV. The V and J ends lost 1 base and 6 bases respectively, with 25 bases between them. The CDR3 sequence is 18 residues long. CDR3 sequence (DNA): TGTGCCAGCAGCTTAGGGGCAAAACCGGGCCGAACTATTGGCGAGCAGTACTTC. It encodes CASSLGAKPGRTIGEQYF.

This sequence joins TRBV27 and TRBJ2-5; maybe TRBD1 (6 bases). V dropped 5 bases and J dropped 5 bases, with 18 bases sitting between them. Germline lookup yields CDR1 MNHEY and CDR2 SMNVEV (reference sequence). This CDR3 region has 15 residues. CDR3 DNA: TGTGCCAGCAGTCCAGGGGTCGGGCAAGCGGAGACCCAGTACTTC. This sequence encodes CASSPGVGQAETQYF.

This clone is medium-sized. The chain couples TRBV19 to TRBJ1-1; D possibly corresponds to TRBD1 (6 bases). The CDR3 runs 16 residues. From germline, CDR1 is LNHDA and CDR2 SQIVND (reference sequence). Trimming cost V 3 bases and J 0 bases, with 14 bases left between them. Here the CDR3 DNA reads TGTGCCAGTAGTATTCCTGGACAGTTCATGAACACTGAAGCTTTCTTT. This translates into CASSIPGQFMNTEAFF.

This rearrangement joins TRBV7-3 to TRBJ2-5, with 7 bases matching TRBD1. Germline V CDR1 and CDR2: SGHTA, FQGTGA. The length of the CDR3 is 14 residues. J was trimmed by 5 bases and V by 4 bases; bases with no gene match: 7. CDR3 in amino acids: CASSSGGPRETQYF. CDR3 DNA sequence: TGTGCCAGCAGCTCAGGGGGTCCTAGGGAGACCCAGTACTTC.

The V and J genes are TRBV19 and TRBJ2-7; no clear D. The CDR3 sequence is 13 residues long. Germline V gene lookup returns CDR1 LNHDA and CDR2 SQIVND (reference sequence). Trimming removed 5 bases at V and 2 bases at J, with 10 bases between. The DNA of the CDR3 is TGTGCCAGTAGTTTCGGCGCGGCCTACGAGCAGTACTTC. The encoded protein is CASSFGAAYEQYF.

V gene TRBV27 combines with J gene TRBJ1-1; D uncertain. V was shortened by 2 bases and J by 3 bases, with 7 bases between the two germline ends. Germline assignment: CDR1 MNHEY and CDR2 SMNVEV (reference sequence). The CDR3 loop spans 13 amino acids. The CDR3, as DNA: TGTGCCAGCAGTTTAGGGCTGCACACTGAAGCTTTCTTT. It encodes CASSLGLHTEAFF.

The V and J genes are TRBV7-6 and TRBJ2-5, with no clear D. This CDR3 is 14 amino acids long. Germline V gives CDR1 SGHVS, CDR2 FNYEAQ. V was cut by 4 bases and J by 6 bases, with 15 bases left in between. Here the CDR3 DNA reads TGTGCCAGCAGCTCCCGGACGGCCCGGCAGACCCAGTACTTC. This sequence encodes CASSSRTARQTQYF.

This clone occurred once. This chain uses TRBV6-1 with TRBJ1-5, with a possible D match to TRBD1 (5 bases). The germline gives CDR1 MNHNS, CDR2 SASEGT. Trimming left V 2 bases short and J 6 bases short, with 17 bases between. There are 16 residues in the CDR3. The CDR3 protein is CASSEMAGGAPQPQHF. In DNA form, the CDR3 reads TGTGCCAGCAGTGAAATGGCAGGTGGGGCCCCTCAGCCCCAGCATTTT.

The CDR3 sequence is CASSQERADTQYF. CDR3 nucleotides: TGCGCCAGCAGCCAAGAGAGGGCGGATACGCAGTATTTT. The J gene is TRBJ2-3, the V gene TRBV4-1, with D maybe TRBD2 (5 bases). With 0 bases removed from V and 6 bases from J, the gap between germline ends came to 7 bases. Germline values: CDR1 MGHRA, CDR2 YSYEKL. The length of the CDR3 is 13 residues.